The rows below give T cell receptor beta chains drawn from one sample of a study of T cell responses to AZD1222 COVID-19 vaccine. Libraries were prepared by immunoSEQ multiplex PCR; TCRdb keeps only in-frame clonotypes and omits some of them. This repertoire shows around 140,000 clones, 89% found once; its top ten account for 2.5% to 3.5%. Material: peripheral blood, obtained on day 0 of AZD1222 vaccination. These receptors were collected from an adult in good health. Each CDR3 is given with its conserved first and last residue.

V	CDR3
TRBV5-1	CASNRGSGYNTYEQYF
TRBV5-1	CASSETGQAYEQYF
TRBV5-8	CASSVGQGWDSPLHF
TRBV9	CASSGSNSPLHF
TRBV7-2	CASSFWGGAEPGEQYF
TRBV6-1	CASSEALLAGNTDTQYF
TRBV21-1	CASSKDSGLSATYEQYF
TRBV15	CATSVDRARTEAFF
TRBV11-2	CASSPTGTGTYEQYF
TRBV7-9	CASVTPPGGGFGTNYGYTF
TRBV19	CASSIAGTVPRFEQFF
TRBV7-8	CASSPRGLSLHF
TRBV2	CASSPGGTGASEKLFF
TRBV10-3	CAISVGGTVNTEAFF
TRBV28	CASRGTSDTQYF
TRBV7-2	CASSSNRGNQPQHF
TRBV5-5	CASSLWQVKTGELFF
TRBV27	CASSDPTGDRGLDEQYF
TRBV28	CASSIISSTDTQYF
TRBV27	CASSSRITNRVKESPLHF
TRBV18	CASSLQVSNEQFF
TRBV18	CASSPVGQNSPLHF
TRBV7-2	CASSPLGSSYNSPLHF
TRBV6-5	CASSYGTHQETQYF
TRBV29-1	CSVRQEGNIQYF
TRBV7-7	CASSLNLRDSTQYF
TRBV12-5	CASSAGLTRYYNEQFF
TRBV7-2	CASSRQPFQPQHF
TRBV7-3	CASSRWASGRAYNEQFF
TRBV18	CASSPPQGRGETQYF
TRBV29-1	CSVVRSDKNIQYF
TRBV6-5	CASSYKGITEAFF
TRBV10-3	CAISGGTKNTGELFF
TRBV6-2/TRBV6-3	CASSYSTATIYGYTF